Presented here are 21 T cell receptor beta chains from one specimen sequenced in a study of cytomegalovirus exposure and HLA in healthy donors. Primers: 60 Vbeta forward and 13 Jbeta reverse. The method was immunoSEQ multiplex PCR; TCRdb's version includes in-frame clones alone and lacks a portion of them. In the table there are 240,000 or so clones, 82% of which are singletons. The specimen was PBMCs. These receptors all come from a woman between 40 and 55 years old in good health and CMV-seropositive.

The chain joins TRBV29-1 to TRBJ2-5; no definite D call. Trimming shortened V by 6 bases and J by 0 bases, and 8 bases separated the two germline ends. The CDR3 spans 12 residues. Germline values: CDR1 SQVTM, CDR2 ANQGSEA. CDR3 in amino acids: CSVEAYQETQYF. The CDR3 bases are TGCAGCGTCGAGGCGTACCAAGAGACCCAGTACTTC. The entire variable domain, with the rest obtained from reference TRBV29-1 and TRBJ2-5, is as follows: SAVISQKPSRDICQRGTSLTIQCQVDSQVTMMFWYRQQPGQSLTLIATANQGSEATYESGFVIDKFPISRPNLTFSTLTVSNMSPEDSSIYLCSVEAYQETQYFGPGTRLLVL.

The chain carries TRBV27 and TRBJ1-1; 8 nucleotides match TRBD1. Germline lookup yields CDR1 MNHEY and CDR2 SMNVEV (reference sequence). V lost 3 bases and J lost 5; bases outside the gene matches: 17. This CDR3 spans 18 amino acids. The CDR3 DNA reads TGTGCCAGCAGTTTGGTCGGTGGCAGGGGGCGAGGATATACTGAAGCTTTCTTT. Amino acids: CASSLVGGRGRGYTEAFF.

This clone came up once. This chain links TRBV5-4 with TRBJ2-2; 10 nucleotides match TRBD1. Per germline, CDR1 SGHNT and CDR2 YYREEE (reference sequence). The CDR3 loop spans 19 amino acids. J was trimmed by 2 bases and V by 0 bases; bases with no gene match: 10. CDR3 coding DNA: TGTGCCAGCAGCTTGGCGCGTTGGTGGGACAGGGGTAACACCGGGGAGCTGTTTTTT. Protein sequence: CASSLARWWDRGNTGELFF.

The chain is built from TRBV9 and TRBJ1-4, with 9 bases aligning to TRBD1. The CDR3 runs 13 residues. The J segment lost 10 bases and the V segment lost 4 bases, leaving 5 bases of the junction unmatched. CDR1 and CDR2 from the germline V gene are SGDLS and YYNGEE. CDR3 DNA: TGTGCCAGCAGCCCTACAGGGGGCGGAAAACTGTTTTTT. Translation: CASSPTGGGKLFF.

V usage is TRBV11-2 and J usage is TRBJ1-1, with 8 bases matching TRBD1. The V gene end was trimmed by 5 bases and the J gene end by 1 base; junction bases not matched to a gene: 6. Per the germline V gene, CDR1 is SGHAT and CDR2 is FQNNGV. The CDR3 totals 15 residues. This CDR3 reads CASSRAGTGNTEAFF. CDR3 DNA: TGTGCCAGCAGCCGAGCCGGGACAGGGAACACTGAAGCTTTCTTT. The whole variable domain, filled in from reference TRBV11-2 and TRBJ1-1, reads EAGVAQSPRYKIIEKRQSVAFWCNPISGHATLYWYQQILGQGPKLLIQFQNNGVVDDSQLPKDRFSAERLKGVDSTLKIQPAKLEDSAVYLCASSRAGTGNTEAFFGQGTRLTVV.

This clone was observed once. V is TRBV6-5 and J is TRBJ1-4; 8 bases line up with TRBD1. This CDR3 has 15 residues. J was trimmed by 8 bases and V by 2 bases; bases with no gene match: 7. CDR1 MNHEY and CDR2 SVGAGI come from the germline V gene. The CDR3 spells CASSYATGAGEKLFF. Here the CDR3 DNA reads TGTGCCAGCAGTTACGCGACAGGGGCCGGAGAAAAACTGTTTTTT.

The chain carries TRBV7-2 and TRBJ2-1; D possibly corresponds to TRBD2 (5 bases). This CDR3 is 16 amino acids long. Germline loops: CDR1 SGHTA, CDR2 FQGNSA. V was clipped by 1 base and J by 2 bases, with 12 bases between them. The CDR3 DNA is TGTGCCAGCAGCTTAGGGGCTAGCTTAACCTACAATGAGCAGTTCTTC. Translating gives CASSLGASLTYNEQFF.

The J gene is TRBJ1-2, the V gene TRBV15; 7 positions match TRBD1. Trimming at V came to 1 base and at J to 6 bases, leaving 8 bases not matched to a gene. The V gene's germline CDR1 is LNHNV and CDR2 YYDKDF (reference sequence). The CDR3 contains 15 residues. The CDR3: CATSRGTGVHHGYTF. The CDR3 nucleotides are TGTGCCACCAGCAGAGGGACAGGAGTACATCATGGCTACACCTTC.

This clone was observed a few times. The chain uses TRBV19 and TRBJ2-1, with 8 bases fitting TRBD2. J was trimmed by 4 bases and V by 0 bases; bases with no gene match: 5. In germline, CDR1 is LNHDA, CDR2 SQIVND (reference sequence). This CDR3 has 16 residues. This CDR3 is CASSIDGREEYNEQFF. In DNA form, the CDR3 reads TGTGCCAGTAGTATAGATGGGCGGGAGGAGTACAATGAGCAGTTCTTC.

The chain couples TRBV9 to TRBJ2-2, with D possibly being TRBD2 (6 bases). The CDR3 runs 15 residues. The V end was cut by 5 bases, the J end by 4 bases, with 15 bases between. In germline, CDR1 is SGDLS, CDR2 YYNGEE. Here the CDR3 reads CASRGGGTVTGELFF. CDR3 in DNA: TGTGCCAGCAGGGGAGGAGGAACAGTCACCGGGGAGCTGTTTTTT.

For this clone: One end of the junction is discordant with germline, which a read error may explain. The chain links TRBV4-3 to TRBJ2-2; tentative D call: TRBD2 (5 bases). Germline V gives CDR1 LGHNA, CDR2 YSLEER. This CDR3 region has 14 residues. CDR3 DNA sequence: TGCGCCAGCAGCTCTGGAATAAACACCGGGGAGCCGTTTTTT. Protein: CASSSGINTGEPFF.

CDR3 DNA: TGCGCCAGCAGCAGGGACAGGTACAATGAGCAGTTCTTC. This gives the protein CASSRDRYNEQFF. V and J are TRBV5-1 and TRBJ2-1; TRBD1 agrees at 8 bases. The CDR3 is made up of 13 amino acids. V shed 4 bases and J 4 bases; nucleotides not matched to a gene: 1. Germline-derived CDR1 and CDR2 are SGHRS and YFSETQ.

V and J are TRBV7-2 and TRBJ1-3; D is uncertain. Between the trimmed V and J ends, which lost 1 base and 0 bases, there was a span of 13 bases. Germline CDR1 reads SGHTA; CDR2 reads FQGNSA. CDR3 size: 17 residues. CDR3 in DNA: TGTGCCAGCAGCTTAGTCCGCGGCATCCTCTCTGGAAACACCATATATTTT. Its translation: CASSLVRGILSGNTIYF.

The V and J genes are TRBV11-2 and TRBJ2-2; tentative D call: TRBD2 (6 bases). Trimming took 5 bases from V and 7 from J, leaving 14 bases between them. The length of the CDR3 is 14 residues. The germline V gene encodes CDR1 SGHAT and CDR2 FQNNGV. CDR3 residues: CASSPRTGGGELFF. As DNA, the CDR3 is TGTGCCAGCAGCCCCAGGACCGGGGGCGGGGAGCTGTTTTTT.

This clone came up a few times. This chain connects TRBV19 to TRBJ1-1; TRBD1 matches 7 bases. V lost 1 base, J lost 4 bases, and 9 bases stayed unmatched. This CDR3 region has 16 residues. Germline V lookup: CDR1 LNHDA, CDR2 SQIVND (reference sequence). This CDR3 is CASSIVRGFISTEAFF. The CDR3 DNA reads TGTGCCAGTAGTATAGTCAGGGGGTTTATCAGCACTGAAGCTTTCTTT. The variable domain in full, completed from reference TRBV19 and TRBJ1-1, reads DGGITQSPKYLFRKEGQNVTLSCEQNLNHDAMYWYRQDPGQGLRLIYYSQIVNDFQKGDIAEGYSVSREKKESFPLTVTSAQKNPTAFYLCASSIVRGFISTEAFFGQGTRLTVV.

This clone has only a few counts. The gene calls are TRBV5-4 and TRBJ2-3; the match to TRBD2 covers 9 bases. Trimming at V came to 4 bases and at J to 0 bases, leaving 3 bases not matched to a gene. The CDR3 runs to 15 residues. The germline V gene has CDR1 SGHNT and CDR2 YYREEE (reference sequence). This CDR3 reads CASSHSGGSTDTQYF. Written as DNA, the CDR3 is TGTGCCAGCAGCCATAGCGGGGGTAGCACAGATACGCAGTATTTT.

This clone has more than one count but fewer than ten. This CDR3 is CASSPMGSNQPQHF. CDR3 in DNA: TGTGCCAGCAGCCCCATGGGCAGCAATCAGCCCCAGCATTTT. The chain carries TRBV7-3 and TRBJ1-5; no clear D gene. CDR3 length: 14 amino acids. CDR1 and CDR2 (germline): SGHTA, FQGTGA. The V gene lost 5 bases and the J gene lost 1 base, with 9 bases spanning the gap.

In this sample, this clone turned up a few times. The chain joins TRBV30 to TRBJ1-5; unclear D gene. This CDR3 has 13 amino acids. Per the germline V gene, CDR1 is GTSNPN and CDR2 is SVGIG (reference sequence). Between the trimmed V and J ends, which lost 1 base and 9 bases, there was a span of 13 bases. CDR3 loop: CAWSGTPSTPQHF. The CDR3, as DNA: TGTGCCTGGAGTGGCACCCCCAGTACGCCCCAGCATTTT.

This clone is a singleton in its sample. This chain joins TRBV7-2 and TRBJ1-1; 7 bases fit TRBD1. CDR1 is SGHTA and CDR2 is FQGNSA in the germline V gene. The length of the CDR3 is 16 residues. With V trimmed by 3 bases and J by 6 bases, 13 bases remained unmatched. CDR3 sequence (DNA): TGTGCCAGCAGCTTCCAAGGGGGCCGGGCGGCGGCTGAAGCTTTCTTT. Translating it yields CASSFQGGRAAAEAFF.

The CDR3 bases are TGTGCCAGCAGCTTAGGGGAGGACAGGGGCTCTGGAAACACCATATATTTT. Protein sequence: CASSLGEDRGSGNTIYF. The rearrangement links TRBV7-9 to TRBJ1-3, with 9 nucleotides matching TRBD1. There are 17 residues in the CDR3. Germline V gives CDR1 SEHNR, CDR2 FQNEAQ (reference sequence). The J segment lost 0 bases and the V segment lost 1 base, leaving 4 bases of the junction unmatched.

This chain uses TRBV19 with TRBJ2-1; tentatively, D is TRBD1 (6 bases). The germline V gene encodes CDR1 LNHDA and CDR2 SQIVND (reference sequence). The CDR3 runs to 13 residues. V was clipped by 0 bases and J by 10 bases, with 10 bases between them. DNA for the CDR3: TGTGCCAGTAGTATAGATCCCGGGACAGAGCAGTTCTTC. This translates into CASSIDPGTEQFF. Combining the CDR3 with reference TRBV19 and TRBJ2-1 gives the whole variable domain DGGITQSPKYLFRKEGQNVTLSCEQNLNHDAMYWYRQDPGQGLRLIYYSQIVNDFQKGDIAEGYSVSREKKESFPLTVTSAQKNPTAFYLCASSIDPGTEQFFGPGTRLTVL.